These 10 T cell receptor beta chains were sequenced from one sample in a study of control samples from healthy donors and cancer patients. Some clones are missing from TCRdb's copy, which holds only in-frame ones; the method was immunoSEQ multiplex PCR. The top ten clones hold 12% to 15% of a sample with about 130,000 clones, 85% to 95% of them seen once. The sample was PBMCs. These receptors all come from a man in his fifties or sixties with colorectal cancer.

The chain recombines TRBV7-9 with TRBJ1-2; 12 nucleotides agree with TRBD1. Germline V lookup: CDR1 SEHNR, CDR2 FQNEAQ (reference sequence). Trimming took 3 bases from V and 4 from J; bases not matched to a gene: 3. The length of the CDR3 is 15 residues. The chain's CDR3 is CASSLGQGAGYGYTF. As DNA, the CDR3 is TGTGCCAGCAGCTTGGGACAGGGGGCGGGCTATGGCTACACCTTC.

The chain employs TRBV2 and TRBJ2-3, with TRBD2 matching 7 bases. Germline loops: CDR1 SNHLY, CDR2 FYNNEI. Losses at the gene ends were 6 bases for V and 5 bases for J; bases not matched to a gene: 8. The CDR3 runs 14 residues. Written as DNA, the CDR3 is TGTGCCAGCAGAACTCAACGGGGGGAAGATACGCAGTATTTT. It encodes CASRTQRGEDTQYF. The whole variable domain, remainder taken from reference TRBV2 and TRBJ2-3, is EPEVTQTPSHQVTQMGQEVILRCVPISNHLYFYWYRQILGQKVEFLVSFYNNEISEKSEIFDDQFSVERPDGSNFTLKIRSTKLEDSAMYFCASRTQRGEDTQYFGPGTRLTVL.

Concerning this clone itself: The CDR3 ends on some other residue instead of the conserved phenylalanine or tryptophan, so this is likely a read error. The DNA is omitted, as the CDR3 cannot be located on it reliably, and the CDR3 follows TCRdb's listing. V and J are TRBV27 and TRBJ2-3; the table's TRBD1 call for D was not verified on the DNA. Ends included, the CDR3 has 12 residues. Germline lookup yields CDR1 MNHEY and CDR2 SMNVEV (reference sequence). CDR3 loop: CASSPLLGRVVV.

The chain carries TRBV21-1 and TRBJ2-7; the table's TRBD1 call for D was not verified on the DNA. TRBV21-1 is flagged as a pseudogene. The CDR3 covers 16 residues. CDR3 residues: CASSKPIRQGAYEQYF. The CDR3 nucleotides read TGTGCCAGCAGCAAACCCATACGACAGGGGGCCTACGAGCAGTACTTC.

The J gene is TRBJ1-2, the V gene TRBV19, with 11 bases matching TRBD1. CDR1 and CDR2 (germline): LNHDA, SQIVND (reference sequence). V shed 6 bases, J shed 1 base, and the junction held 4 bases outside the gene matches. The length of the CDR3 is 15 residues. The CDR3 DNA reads TGTGCCAGTAGGTCCGGGACAGGGGGTAACTATGGCTACACCTTC. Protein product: CASRSGTGGNYGYTF. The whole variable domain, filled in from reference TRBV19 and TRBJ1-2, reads DGGITQSPKYLFRKEGQNVTLSCEQNLNHDAMYWYRQDPGQGLRLIYYSQIVNDFQKGDIAEGYSVSREKKESFPLTVTSAQKNPTAFYLCASRSGTGGNYGYTFGSGTRLTVV.

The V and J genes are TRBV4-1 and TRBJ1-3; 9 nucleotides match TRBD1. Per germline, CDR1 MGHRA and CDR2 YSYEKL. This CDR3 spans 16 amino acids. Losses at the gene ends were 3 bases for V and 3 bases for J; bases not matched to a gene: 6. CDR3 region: CASSHPRDRVGNTIYF. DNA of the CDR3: TGCGCCAGCAGCCATCCCCGGGACAGGGTTGGAAACACCATATATTTT.

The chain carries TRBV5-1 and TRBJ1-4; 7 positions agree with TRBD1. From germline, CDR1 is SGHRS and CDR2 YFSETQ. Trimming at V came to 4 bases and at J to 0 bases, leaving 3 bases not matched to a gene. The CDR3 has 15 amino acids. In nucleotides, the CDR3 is TGCGCCAGCAGCCCAGGACAGGCAACTAATGAAAAACTGTTTTTT. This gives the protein CASSPGQATNEKLFF.

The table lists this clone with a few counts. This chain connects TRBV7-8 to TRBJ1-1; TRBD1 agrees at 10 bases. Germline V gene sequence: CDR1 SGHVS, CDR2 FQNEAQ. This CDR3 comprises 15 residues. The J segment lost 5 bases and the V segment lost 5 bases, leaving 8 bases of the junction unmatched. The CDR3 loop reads CASSLDRTGGTEAFF. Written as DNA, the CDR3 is TGTGCCAGCAGCCTCGACAGGACAGGGGGGACTGAAGCTTTCTTT.

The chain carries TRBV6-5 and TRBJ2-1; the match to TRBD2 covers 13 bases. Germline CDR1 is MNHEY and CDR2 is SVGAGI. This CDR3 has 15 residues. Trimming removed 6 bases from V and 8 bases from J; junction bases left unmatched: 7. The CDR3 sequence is CASRLGLAGVDEQFF. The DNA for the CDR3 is TGTGCCAGCAGGCTTGGACTAGCGGGGGTGGATGAGCAGTTCTTC.

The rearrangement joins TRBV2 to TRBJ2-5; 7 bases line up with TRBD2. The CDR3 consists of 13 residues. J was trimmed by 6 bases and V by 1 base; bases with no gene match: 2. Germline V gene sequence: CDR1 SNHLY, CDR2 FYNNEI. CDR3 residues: CASSEGREKTQYF. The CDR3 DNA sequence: TGTGCCAGCAGTGAAGGGCGGGAGAAGACCCAGTACTTC.